The clone carrying this T cell receptor (beta chain) was found a few times. Antigen unknown. The data belong to a study of T-cell memory formation after mild COVID-19. Study-level findings and limits: Some SARS-CoV-2-responding clones were already detected in memory before infection. From day 15 to 85, contracting clones were balanced between CD4 and CD8, whereas later expanders leaned toward CD4+.

The germline gives CDR1 LGHNA, CDR2 YSLEER. Germline trimming cut 3 bases from V and 4 bases from J; bases unmatched to any gene: 5. There are 15 residues in the CDR3. TCRdb analysed the 5' RACE reads with MiXCR anew, one entry per CDR3 protein. The table has about 160,000 distinct CDR3 sequences, about 28% seen once; the top ten hold 12%. The receptor's source is an adult woman who had mild COVID-19 (a few samples of this study predate the infection). Cell type and time point are not known. Sequencing was carried out using PBMCs or a T cell subset sorted from them (not recorded which). The V gene is TRBV4-3, the J gene TRBJ2-7; 11 bases fit TRBD2. CDR3 in amino acids: CASSHTTSGSYEQYF. The CDR3 DNA sequence: TGCGCCAGCAGCCATACAACTAGCGGGAGTTACGAGCAGTACTTC.